This is a list of T cell receptor beta chains from one sample in a study of T cell changes during pregnancy in multiple sclerosis. Only in-frame clones appear in the TCRdb table, and some are missing; sequencing was by immunoSEQ multiplex PCR. The sample has about 70,000 clones, less than 95% seen once. Source: peripheral blood, taken in the third trimester of pregnancy. The origin of the receptors is a female donor with multiple sclerosis, enrolled in a pregnancy study. Both conserved end residues are part of each CDR3. D genes are given only for firm matches. Clone size is shown for a subset of rows, as once, few, many or a class of expanded clone.

TRBD2	-	TRBV4-3	TRBJ2-3	TGCGCCAGCAGCCAAGTTAGCGGGGGGGCAGATACGCAGTATTTT	CASSQVSGGADTQYF
TRBD2	-	TRBV9	TRBJ2-3	TGTGCCAGCAGCACCGGGGGGGTCAGCACAGATACGCAGTATTTT	CASSTGGVSTDTQYF
TRBD2	few	TRBV10-2	TRBJ2-5	TGCGCCAGCAGTGAGGTGGCGGGGGGTCAAGAGACCCAGTACTTC	CASSEVAGGQETQYF
-	-	TRBV7-3	TRBJ2-6	TGTGCCAGCAGCCTAAACGCGGGGGCCAACGTCCTGACTTTC	CASSLNAGANVLTF
-	-	TRBV7-3	TRBJ1-2	TGTGCCAGCAGCTTATTTCCGGGGGAGTATGGCTACACCTTC	CASSLFPGEYGYTF
TRBD2	once	TRBV4-1	TRBJ2-2	TGCGCCAGCAGCTGTAGCGGGGGGGCCTGTGGGAACACCGGGGAGCTGTTTTTT	CASSCSGGACGNTGELFF
TRBD1	-	TRBV7-2	TRBJ2-7	TGTGCCAGCAGTCGATTCCAGGGGGAGTCCTACGAGCAGTACTTC	CASSRFQGESYEQYF
TRBD2	once	TRBV6-4	TRBJ2-1	TGTGCCAGCAGCCCGACTAGCGGGGGATTCAATGAGCAGTTCTTC	CASSPTSGGFNEQFF
TRBD1	-	TRBV19	TRBJ2-7	TGTGCCAGTAGTACTCCGGGACAGGGGGGCGAGCAGTACTTC	CASSTPGQGGEQYF
-	-	TRBV5-6	TRBJ2-3	TGTGCCAGCAGCGCGCCTACTTCGGGGGTGGATACGCAGTATTTT	CASSAPTSGVDTQYF
TRBD1	-	TRBV5-6	TRBJ1-2	TGTGCCAGCAGCTTCGGACAGGGGGCTGGCTATGGCTACACCTTC	CASSFGQGAGYGYTF
TRBD1	-	TRBV13	TRBJ1-6	TGTGCCAGCAGCTTAAGGCGGTCACCACAGGGGGGGAATTCACCCCTCCACTTT	CASSLRRSPQGGNSPLHF
-	many	TRBV6-1	TRBJ2-4	TGTGCCAGCAGTGTGGGACTGGTGAAGGAGATTCAGTACTTC	CASSVGLVKEIQYF
TRBD1	-	TRBV5-4	TRBJ2-3	TGTGCCAGCAGCTCTCAACGACACAGGGGTGTGAGAGATACGCAGTATTTT	CASSSQRHRGVRDTQYF
-	-	TRBV6-6	TRBJ2-5	TGTGCCAGCAGCCCCCCAGGTCCAGAGACCCAGTACTTC	CASSPPGPETQYF
TRBD1	-	TRBV7-2	TRBJ2-5	TGTGCCAGCAGCCTTGACAGGGGAAAAGAGACCCAGTACTTC	CASSLDRGKETQYF
TRBD1	-	TRBV6-5	TRBJ2-7	TGTGCCAGCAGTTACGGCGACAGGGGCAGCTACGAGCAGTACTTC	CASSYGDRGSYEQYF
TRBD1	-	TRBV7-3	TRBJ2-3	TGTGCCAGCAGCTTAAGCAGGGGGCGCGGGGATACGCAGTATTTT	CASSLSRGRGDTQYF
TRBD1	once	TRBV6-1	TRBJ2-7	TGTGCCAGCATCTGGACAGGGGGAGGCTACGAGCAGTACTTC	CASIWTGGGYEQYF
-	-	TRBV7-2	TRBJ1-1	TGTGCCAGCAGCTTTGGGGCTTTGGCTTTCTTT	CASSFGALAFF
-	-	TRBV9	TRBJ1-2	TGTGCCAGCAGCGTATGGGGGGAGCGGAGTGGCTACACCTTC	CASSVWGERSGYTF
TRBD2	-	TRBV7-3	TRBJ2-3	TGTGCCAGCAGTTACACGGGGGGGCAGGCAGATACGCAGTATTTT	CASSYTGGQADTQYF
TRBD1	-	TRBV5-1	TRBJ1-6	TGCGCCAGCAGCTTGCGGGACAGGTCTTCGCCCCTCCACTTT	CASSLRDRSSPLHF